Each of the 22 T cell receptor beta chains below was sequenced from the same sample in a study of CD8+ T cells in alopecia areata. Following RNA extraction, reverse transcription yielded cDNA that acted as the sequencing template. Using immunoSEQ multiplex PCR, the repertoire was profiled, and TCRdb retains in-frame clones only, with some absent. This table has 80,000 to 100,000 clones, around 44% appearing once. The sample comprised CD4+ T cells sorted from blood. The receptor source for this set is a human donor with alopecia areata.

This clone has only a few counts. This chain connects TRBV7-9 to TRBJ1-2; 10 bases match TRBD1. The CDR3 contains 15 residues. Germline V gene data show CDR1 as SEHNR and CDR2 as FQNEAQ (reference sequence). The junction had 5 bases not matched to a gene; V was cut back by 5 bases and J by 2 bases. In DNA form, the CDR3 reads TGTGCCAGCAGCGAAGGGACAGGGGCAAACTATGGCTACACCTTC. It translates to CASSEGTGANYGYTF.

This clone was seen only a few times. J is TRBJ2-1 and V is TRBV29-1; D is possibly TRBD1 (5 bases). CDR3 length: 15 residues. V lost 4 bases and J lost 9, with 22 bases in between. Germline loops: CDR1 SQVTM, CDR2 ANQGSEA. This chain's CDR3 is CSVVPQWAGPSEQFF. The CDR3, as DNA: TGCAGCGTTGTACCACAGTGGGCAGGGCCAAGTGAGCAGTTCTTC.

The chain links TRBV30 to TRBJ2-1; D is uncertain. Trimming left V 0 bases short and J 9 bases short, with 12 bases between. CDR1 GTSNPN and CDR2 SVGIG come from the germline V gene (reference sequence). The CDR3 extends over 13 amino acids. In DNA, the CDR3 is TGTGCCTGGAGTGTAGAAGGGTTCAGTGAGCAGTTCTTC. Translated: CAWSVEGFSEQFF.

In this sample, this clone turned up a few times. The rearrangement links TRBV5-1 to TRBJ2-7, with TRBD1 as a possible D gene (6 bases). The CDR3 loop spans 14 amino acids. Trimming cost V 0 bases and J 5 bases, with 12 bases left between them. The germline CDR1 and CDR2 sequences are SGHRS and YFSETQ. CDR3 nucleotides: TGCGCCAGCAGCTTGGGACAGGCCGTAGACGAGCAGTACTTC. Residues: CASSLGQAVDEQYF.

V usage is TRBV15 and J usage is TRBJ1-4; possibly TRBD1 for D (5 bases). Between the trimmed V and J ends, which lost 7 bases and 6 bases, there was a span of 12 bases. This CDR3 has 13 residues. CDR1 is LNHNV and CDR2 is YYDKDF in the germline V gene (reference sequence). The CDR3 nucleotides are TGTGCCACCAACCGGGACGCCGATGAAAAACTGTTTTTT. Residues: CATNRDADEKLFF.

This clone was detected only a few times. The chain joins TRBV29-1 to TRBJ2-2; D might be TRBD2 (5 bases). V lost 3 bases and J lost 4, with 12 bases in between. Germline loops: CDR1 SQVTM, CDR2 ANQGSEA. This CDR3 has 14 residues. The DNA for the CDR3 is TGCAGCGTTGATCGGCCTGCGGGCACCGGGGAGCTGTTTTTT. It specifies CSVDRPAGTGELFF.

At least ten counts were recorded for this clone. The genes are TRBV19 and TRBJ2-1; possibly TRBD2 for D (6 bases). Between the trimmed V and J ends, which lost 3 bases and 10 bases, there was a span of 16 bases. The CDR3 has 14 amino acids. Germline values: CDR1 LNHDA, CDR2 SQIVND (reference sequence). The CDR3 protein is CASSIGTSPEEQFF. The CDR3 DNA follows: TGTGCCAGTAGTATCGGGACTTCCCCCGAGGAGCAGTTCTTC.

V gene TRBV29-1 combines with J gene TRBJ1-1; D is unclear. Germline assignment: CDR1 SQVTM and CDR2 ANQGSEA. V gave up 4 bases and J gave up 0 bases, with 9 bases separating them. The CDR3 has 13 amino acids. The CDR3 nucleotides read TGCAGCGTTGCCCTCCAGATGAACACTGAAGCTTTCTTT. Translating gives CSVALQMNTEAFF.

This sequence joins TRBV30 and TRBJ1-2; D ambiguous. Germline V gene data show CDR1 as GTSNPN and CDR2 as SVGIG (reference sequence). V dropped 5 bases and J dropped 2 bases, with 12 bases sitting between them. The CDR3 is made up of 13 amino acids. This CDR3 is CAWALSQNYGYTF. The CDR3 coding sequence is TGTGCCTGGGCCTTGTCGCAGAACTATGGCTACACCTTC.

The chain carries TRBV7-2 and TRBJ2-1; D might be TRBD1 (5 bases). Per germline, CDR1 SGHTA and CDR2 FQGNSA. The CDR3 is 13 residues long. Trimming pared 4 bases from V and 5 bases from J, leaving 9 bases between. CDR3 DNA sequence: TGTGCCAGCAGCTCCGGACACAACAATGAGCAGTTCTTC. Its protein is CASSSGHNNEQFF.

V is TRBV6-5 and J is TRBJ1-2; the D is unclear. The CDR3 has 13 residues. The V gene lost 2 bases and the J gene lost 3 bases, with 7 bases spanning the gap. Germline V gene lookup returns CDR1 MNHEY and CDR2 SVGAGI. The CDR3 DNA sequence: TGTGCCAGCAGTTACGGGTCACACTATGGCTACACCTTC. Residues: CASSYGSHYGYTF.

This sequence joins TRBV2 and TRBJ2-3; D remains unclear. Germline loops: CDR1 SNHLY, CDR2 FYNNEI. Trimming shortened V by 1 base and J by 6 bases, and 11 bases separated the two germline ends. This CDR3 has 14 amino acids. The CDR3 sequence is CASSEGTSTDTQYF. In DNA form, the CDR3 reads TGTGCCAGCAGTGAAGGGACCTCGACGGATACGCAGTATTTT.

This chain connects TRBV5-8 to TRBJ2-1; 7 bases map to TRBD2. Germline V CDR1 and CDR2: SGHTS, YDEGEE. CDR3 size: 16 residues. V shed 4 bases and J 2 bases; nucleotides not matched to a gene: 9. The CDR3, as DNA: TGTGCCAGCAGCCCCAGGGTGGGGGGGGCCTACAATGAGCAGTTCTTC. This codes for CASSPRVGGAYNEQFF.

This sequence joins TRBV29-1 and TRBJ2-5; 10 bases fit TRBD2. The CDR3 length is 15 residues. The trim removed 4 bases at V and 7 bases at J, leaving 12 bases unmatched. Germline CDR1 reads SQVTM; CDR2 reads ANQGSEA. CDR3 in amino acids: CSVVFLAGVGATQYF. The CDR3 bases are TGCAGCGTTGTTTTTCTAGCGGGAGTTGGGGCGACCCAGTACTTC.

This clone was recorded a few times. The V call is TRBV30, the J call TRBJ2-1; 8 nucleotides agree with TRBD2. CDR1 and CDR2 (germline): GTSNPN, SVGIG (reference sequence). This CDR3 comprises 12 residues. V gave up 8 bases and J gave up 7 bases; unmatched junction bases: 7. The CDR3, as DNA: TGTGCCCGTGGGACTAGGAGGAATGAGCAGTTCTTC. Translation gives CARGTRRNEQFF.

The chain carries TRBV28 and TRBJ1-2; TRBD1 agrees at 7 bases. The CDR3 has 14 residues. J was trimmed by 8 bases and V by 2 bases; bases with no gene match: 8. CDR1 MDHEN and CDR2 SYDVKM come from the germline V gene. The CDR3 here is CASSLQTGARGYTF. The CDR3 DNA reads as TGTGCCAGCAGTTTACAAACAGGGGCGAGAGGCTACACCTTC.

The gene calls are TRBV30 and TRBJ2-1; D is unclear. The CDR3 has 12 amino acids. V lost 5 bases to trimming and J lost 5 bases, with 10 bases between them. Germline V gene lookup returns CDR1 GTSNPN and CDR2 SVGIG (reference sequence). The CDR3, as DNA: TGTGCCTGGGGTCGCAGGAACAATGAGCAGTTCTTC. Its translation is CAWGRRNNEQFF.

This clone has a handful of counts. The rearrangement joins TRBV5-1 to TRBJ2-7; D ambiguous. The CDR3 has 11 amino acids. Trimming shortened V by 4 bases and J by 5 bases, and 7 bases separated the two germline ends. The germline CDR1 and CDR2 sequences are SGHRS and YFSETQ. This chain's CDR3 is CASSKEDEQYF. Here the CDR3 DNA reads TGCGCCAGCAGCAAAGAGGACGAGCAGTACTTC.

The chain uses TRBV6-6 and TRBJ1-5; maybe TRBD1 (5 bases). The germline gives CDR1 MNHNY, CDR2 SVGAGI (reference sequence). The CDR3 totals 12 residues. Trimming stripped 8 bases from V and 2 bases from J, with 7 bases between. The CDR3 sequence: CASQGGNQPQHF. The DNA for the CDR3 is TGTGCCAGCCAGGGAGGCAATCAGCCCCAGCATTTT.

Notes on this clone: Different DNA sequences within this sample yield the same CDR3. CDR3 DNA sequence: TGCAGCGTTGCCCCACAGGGGAACACTGAAGCTTTCTTT. It codes for CSVAPQGNTEAFF. The gene calls are TRBV29-1 and TRBJ1-1; D might be TRBD1 (6 bases). CDR1 and CDR2 (germline): SQVTM, ANQGSEA. This CDR3 contains 13 residues. The V gene lost 4 bases and the J gene lost 1 base, with 10 bases spanning the gap. Looking up the rest from reference TRBV29-1 and TRBJ1-1 gives the full variable domain: SAVISQKPSRDICQRGTSLTIQCQVDSQVTMMFWYRQQPGQSLTLIATANQGSEATYESGFVIDKFPISRPNLTFSTLTVSNMSPEDSSIYLCSVAPQGNTEAFFGQGTRLTVV.

The genes are TRBV30 and TRBJ2-3, with D unresolved. The V gene's germline CDR1 is GTSNPN and CDR2 SVGIG (reference sequence). Trimming took off 3 bases at V and 0 bases at J, with 7 bases between the two ends. CDR3 length: 13 amino acids. The CDR3 here is CAWRLPSTDTQYF. In nucleotides, the CDR3 is TGTGCCTGGAGGTTACCTAGCACAGATACGCAGTATTTT.

The chain carries TRBV30 and TRBJ2-7; tentative D call: TRBD1 (5 bases). The CDR3 consists of 13 residues. V lost 0 bases and J lost 2, with 8 bases in between. Germline CDR1 is GTSNPN and CDR2 is SVGIG (reference sequence). CDR3 nucleotide sequence: TGTGCCTGGAGTGTCAGGGCCCCCTACGAGCAGTACTTC. Translated, it gives CAWSVRAPYEQYF.